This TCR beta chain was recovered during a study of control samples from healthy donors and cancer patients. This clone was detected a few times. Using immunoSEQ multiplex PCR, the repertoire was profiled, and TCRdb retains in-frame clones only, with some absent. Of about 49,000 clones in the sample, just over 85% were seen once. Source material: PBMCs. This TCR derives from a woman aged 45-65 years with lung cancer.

The CDR3 DNA reads TGTGCCACCAGCAGAGATTTAAGGAGACCGGGGGGCCTCTACGAGCAGTACTTC. It yields the protein CATSRDLRRPGGLYEQYF. The rearrangement uses TRBV15 and TRBJ2-7; D possibly corresponds to TRBD2 (7 bases). V was cut by 0 bases and J by 3 bases, with 21 bases left in between. The germline CDR1 and CDR2 sequences are LNHNV and YYDKDF (reference sequence). There are 18 residues in the CDR3.